This TCR beta chain was observed in a study of PD-L1 blockade in urothelial cancer. Study background: About 90% of the roughly 30 patients were men who had bladder-origin urothelial cancer. There were a median of 1,402 T cells in the tumor samples.

Germline CDR1 is GTSNPN and CDR2 is SVGIG (reference sequence). The V segment lost 0 bases and the J segment 5 bases; nucleotides outside the gene matches: 4. This CDR3 contains 15 residues. This clone was seen a few times. The data were produced by immunoSEQ multiplex PCR, yet TCRdb's version contains in-frame clones alone and is incomplete. The sample holds about 1,300 clones, less than 50% seen once. This specimen was tumor tissue, taken before atezolizumab (anti-PD-L1) treatment. The V and J genes are TRBV30 and TRBJ2-2, with 9 nucleotides matching TRBD1. The receptor was derived from a man between 60 and 70 years old with urothelial cancer. CDR3 in amino acids: CAWSVNRGQTGELFF. The CDR3 DNA is TGTGCCTGGAGTGTTAACAGGGGGCAAACCGGGGAGCTGTTTTTT.